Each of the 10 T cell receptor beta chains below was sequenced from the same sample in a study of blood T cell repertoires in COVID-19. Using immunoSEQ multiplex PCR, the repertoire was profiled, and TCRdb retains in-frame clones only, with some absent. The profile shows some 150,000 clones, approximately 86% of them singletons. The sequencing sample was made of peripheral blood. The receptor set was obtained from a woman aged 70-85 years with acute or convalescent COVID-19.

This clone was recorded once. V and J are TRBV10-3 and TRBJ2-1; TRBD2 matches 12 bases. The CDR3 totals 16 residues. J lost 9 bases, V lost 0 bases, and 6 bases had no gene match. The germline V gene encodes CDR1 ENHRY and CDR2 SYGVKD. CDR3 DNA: TGTGCCATCAGTGAGTCGCGGGCTAGCGGGGGGGTTGAGCAGTTCTTC. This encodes CAISESRASGGVEQFF.

In DNA form, the CDR3 reads TGTGCCAGCAGTTTAGCCGTCGGGGGATTAAACACTGAAGCTTTCTTT. Its protein product is CASSLAVGGLNTEAFF. The gene calls are TRBV28 and TRBJ1-1; maybe TRBD1 (5 bases). Germline loops: CDR1 MDHEN, CDR2 SYDVKM. The CDR3 length is 16 residues. Trimming removed 2 bases at V and 2 bases at J, with 15 bases between.

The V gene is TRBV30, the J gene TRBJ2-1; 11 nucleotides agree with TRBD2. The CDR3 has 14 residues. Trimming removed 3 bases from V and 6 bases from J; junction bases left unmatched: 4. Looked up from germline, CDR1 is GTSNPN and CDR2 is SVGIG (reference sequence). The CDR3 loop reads CAWRLAGAGNEQFF. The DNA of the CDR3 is TGTGCCTGGAGACTAGCGGGGGCAGGCAATGAGCAGTTCTTC. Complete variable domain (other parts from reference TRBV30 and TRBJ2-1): SQTIHQWPATLVQPVGSPLSLECTVEGTSNPNLYWYRQAAGRGLQLLFYSVGIGQISSEVPQNLSASRPQDRQFILSSKKLLLSDSGFYLCAWRLAGAGNEQFFGPGTRLTVL.

The CDR3 region is CASSDPGTGGTEAFF. CDR3 nucleotide sequence: TGTGCCAGCAGTGACCCCGGGACAGGGGGCACTGAAGCTTTCTTT. This chain uses TRBV6-1 with TRBJ1-1, with 11 bases aligning to TRBD1. J lost 4 bases, V lost 3 bases, and 4 bases had no gene match. The germline gives CDR1 MNHNS, CDR2 SASEGT. This CDR3 is built from 15 residues.

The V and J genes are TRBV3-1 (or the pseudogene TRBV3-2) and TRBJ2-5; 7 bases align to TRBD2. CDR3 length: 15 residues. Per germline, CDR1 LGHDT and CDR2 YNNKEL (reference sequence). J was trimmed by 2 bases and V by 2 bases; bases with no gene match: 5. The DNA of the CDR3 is TGTGCCAGCAGCCAATGGCGGGGGATTCAAGAGACCCAGTACTTC. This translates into CASSQWRGIQETQYF.

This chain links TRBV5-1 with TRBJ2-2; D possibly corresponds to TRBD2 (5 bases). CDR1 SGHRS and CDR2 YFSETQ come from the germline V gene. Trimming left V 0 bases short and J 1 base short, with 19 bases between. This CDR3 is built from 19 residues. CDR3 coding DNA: TGCGCCAGCAGCTTGGTATCGGGAAGAGCAGGTGGGAACACCGGGGAGCTGTTTTTT. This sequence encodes CASSLVSGRAGGNTGELFF.

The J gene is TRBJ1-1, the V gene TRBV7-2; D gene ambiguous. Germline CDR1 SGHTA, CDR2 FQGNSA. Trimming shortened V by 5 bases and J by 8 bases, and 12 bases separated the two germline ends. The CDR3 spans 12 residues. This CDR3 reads CASSLWASEAFF. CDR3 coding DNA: TGTGCCAGCAGCCTCTGGGCCAGCGAAGCTTTCTTT.

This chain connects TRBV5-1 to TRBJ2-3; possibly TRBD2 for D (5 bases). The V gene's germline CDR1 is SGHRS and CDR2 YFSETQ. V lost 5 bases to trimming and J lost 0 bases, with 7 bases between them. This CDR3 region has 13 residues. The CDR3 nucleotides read TGCGCCAGCAGTTCGGGGAGCACAGATACGCAGTATTTT. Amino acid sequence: CASSSGSTDTQYF. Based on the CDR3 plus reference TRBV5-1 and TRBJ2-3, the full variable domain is KAGVTQTPRYLIKTRGQQVTLSCSPISGHRSVSWYQQTPGQGLQFLFEYFSETQRNKGNFPGRFSGRQFSNSRSEMNVSTLELGDSALYLCASSSGSTDTQYFGPGTRLTVL.

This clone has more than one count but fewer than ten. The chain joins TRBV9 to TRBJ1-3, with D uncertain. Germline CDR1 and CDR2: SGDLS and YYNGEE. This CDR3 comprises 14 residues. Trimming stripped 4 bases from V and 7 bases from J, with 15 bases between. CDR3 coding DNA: TGTGCCAGCAGCCCTGGAGGGTTCCGGAACACCATATATTTT. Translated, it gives CASSPGGFRNTIYF.

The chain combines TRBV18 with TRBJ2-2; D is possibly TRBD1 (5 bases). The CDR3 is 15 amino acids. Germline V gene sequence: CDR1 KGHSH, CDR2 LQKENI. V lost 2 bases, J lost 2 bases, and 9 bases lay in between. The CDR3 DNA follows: TGTGCCAGCTCACCAACAGGCGGAAACACCGGGGAGCTGTTTTTT. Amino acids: CASSPTGGNTGELFF.